Only a few counts were recorded for the clone carrying this T cell receptor beta chain. This CDR3 has 13 residues. Germline CDR1 is DFQATT and CDR2 is SNEGSKA (reference sequence). The record originates from a study of CD8 T cells in ankylosing spondylitis. Construction of TCR beta libraries was performed using quantitative 5'-RACE with molecular barcodes. TCRdb redid the calling of the 5' RACE reads with MiXCR, one entry per CDR3 protein. Of 350,000 to 400,000 distinct CDR3 sequences listed, 20% to 25% are singletons. The sequencing sample was made of blood, either unsorted or a sorted T cell fraction (not recorded which). The receptor was derived from a male donor with ankylosing spondylitis or in good health (not recorded which). This chain uses TRBV20-1 with TRBJ2-2; TRBD1 agrees at 9 bases. CDR3 amino acids: CSPTGGESGELFF. The CDR3 DNA is TGCAGCCCGACAGGGGGGGAGTCCGGGGAGCTGTTTTTT.